These 23 T cell receptor beta chains share one sample of origin, sequenced in a study of cytomegalovirus exposure and HLA in healthy donors. Use of 60 Vbeta and 13 Jbeta primers characterized the PCR. Only in-frame clones appear in the TCRdb table, and some are missing; sequencing was by immunoSEQ multiplex PCR. The table shows 140,000 to 150,000 clones, with 65% to 80% occurring only once. The material sequenced was PBMCs. These receptors all stem from a male donor in good health and CMV-seronegative.

This clone was seen a handful of times. The gene calls are TRBV12-5 and TRBJ2-1; 7 nucleotides line up with TRBD1. This CDR3 comprises 14 residues. Trimming took 4 bases from V and 8 from J; bases not matched to a gene: 8. The germline V gene has CDR1 LGHNT and CDR2 FRNRAP. CDR3 residues: CASGSTETGDEQFF. The CDR3 bases are TGTGCTAGTGGTTCGACGGAAACAGGGGATGAGCAGTTCTTC.

CDR3 bases: TGCGCCAGCAGCTTGGGGTCTAGCGGGAAAGAGACCCAGTACTTC. Its protein product is CASSLGSSGKETQYF. V gene TRBV5-1 combines with J gene TRBJ2-5; 9 positions agree with TRBD2. CDR1 and CDR2 from the germline V gene are SGHRS and YFSETQ. The junction had 3 bases not matched to a gene; V was cut back by 0 bases and J by 3 bases. CDR3 length: 15 residues.

V and J are TRBV5-1 and TRBJ2-2; tentative D call: TRBD1 (5 bases). V was cut by 4 bases and J by 2 bases, with 12 bases left in between. The V gene's germline CDR1 is SGHRS and CDR2 YFSETQ. This CDR3 region has 15 residues. CDR3 amino acids: CASSRDSPNTGELFF. CDR3 sequence (DNA): TGCGCCAGCAGCCGCGACAGCCCCAACACCGGGGAGCTGTTTTTT.

This clone has a single count. This chain joins TRBV5-1 and TRBJ2-6; 8 bases align to TRBD2. This CDR3 contains 16 residues. In germline, CDR1 is SGHRS, CDR2 YFSETQ. The V segment lost 4 bases and the J segment 0 bases; nucleotides outside the gene matches: 3. The CDR3 protein is CASSLAGSSGANVLTF. The CDR3 DNA follows: TGCGCCAGCAGCCTAGCGGGTAGCTCTGGGGCCAACGTCCTGACTTTC.

A word on this clone: Sequence at one end of the junction differs from germline and may be a read error. The chain couples TRBV7-9 to TRBJ2-1; 10 positions agree with TRBD1. Germline values: CDR1 SEHNR, CDR2 FQNEAQ (reference sequence). This CDR3 has 15 residues. The CDR3 here is CSSSAGTGEVDEQFF. The CDR3 region has the DNA TGTTCCAGCAGCGCCGGGACAGGGGAGGTCGATGAGCAGTTCTTC. Full variable domain (outside the CDR3, taken from reference TRBV7-9 and TRBJ2-1): DTGVSQNPRHKITKRGQNVTFRCDPISEHNRLYWYRQTLGQGPEFLTYFQNEAQLEKSRLLSDRFSAERPKGSFSTLEIQRTEQGDSAMYLCSSSAGTGEVDEQFFGPGTRLTVL.

The V call is TRBV7-3, the J call TRBJ2-5; 7 nucleotides align to TRBD2. This CDR3 spans 14 amino acids. Germline V gene sequence: CDR1 SGHTA, CDR2 FQGTGA. V lost 3 bases and J lost 1; bases outside the gene matches: 2. The CDR3 DNA sequence: TGTGCCAGCAGCTTCGGGGGGAGCCAAGAGACCCAGTACTTC. Its translation: CASSFGGSQETQYF.

The chain joins TRBV19 to TRBJ1-2; D is possibly TRBD1 (5 bases). Germline CDR1 and CDR2: LNHDA and SQIVND (reference sequence). The CDR3 runs to 14 residues. With 7 bases removed from V and 4 bases from J, the gap between germline ends came to 16 bases. The CDR3 bases are TGTGCCAGTAATCCGGCAGGGTCCCCCTATGGCTACACCTTC. This sequence encodes CASNPAGSPYGYTF.

This chain connects TRBV6-1 to TRBJ2-5; TRBD2 agrees at 14 bases. This CDR3 has 19 amino acids. The V gene's germline CDR1 is MNHNS and CDR2 SASEGT. V trimming: 1 base; J trimming: 2 bases; junction bases outside the gene matches: 9. This CDR3 reads CASSEGLAGGPGAQETQYF. CDR3 nucleotide sequence: TGTGCCAGCAGTGAAGGACTAGCGGGAGGGCCGGGGGCTCAAGAGACCCAGTACTTC.

Written as DNA, the CDR3 is TGTGCCAGCAGCCAAGGGGGGGTTGGGGCCAACGTCCTGACTTTC. This sequence encodes CASSQGGVGANVLTF. The chain recombines TRBV4-2 with TRBJ2-6, with TRBD2 as a possible D gene (6 bases). V dropped 1 base and J dropped 3 bases, with 7 bases sitting between them. CDR3 length: 15 amino acids. Germline CDR1 is LGHNA and CDR2 is YNFKEQ.

The chain has TRBV19 and TRBJ1-1; 9 bases match TRBD1. This CDR3 spans 15 amino acids. The V segment lost 6 bases and the J segment 8 bases; nucleotides outside the gene matches: 13. Germline V gene lookup returns CDR1 LNHDA and CDR2 SQIVND (reference sequence). The CDR3 loop reads CASSPGGQGFSEAFF. The CDR3 bases are TGTGCCAGTAGCCCCGGAGGACAGGGGTTTTCCGAAGCTTTCTTT.

The chain uses TRBV9 and TRBJ2-5, with D maybe TRBD1 (8 bases). CDR1 is SGDLS and CDR2 is YYNGEE in the germline V gene. V lost 4 bases and J 5 bases, leaving 21 bases between the germline ends. The CDR3 has 16 residues. The CDR3 spells CASSPRTGRGWETQYF. Here the CDR3 DNA reads TGTGCCAGCAGCCCTCGGACAGGGAGGGGTTGGGAGACCCAGTACTTC.

The V call is TRBV19, the J call TRBJ2-1; TRBD2 agrees at 9 bases. The V segment lost 3 bases and the J segment 2 bases; nucleotides outside the gene matches: 2. This CDR3 has 15 amino acids. Germline CDR1 reads LNHDA; CDR2 reads SQIVND (reference sequence). CDR3 bases: TGTGCCAGTAGTATTAGCGGGAGTACCTACAATGAGCAGTTCTTC. Translating it yields CASSISGSTYNEQFF.

J is TRBJ2-1 and V is TRBV11-2; unclear D gene. The CDR3 is 14 amino acids. Between the trimmed V and J ends, which lost 5 bases and 9 bases, there was a span of 17 bases. The V gene's germline CDR1 is SGHAT and CDR2 FQNNGV. The CDR3 protein is CASSPTAARVEQFF. The CDR3 DNA reads TGTGCCAGCAGCCCGACGGCAGCCCGGGTTGAGCAGTTCTTC. Full variable domain (rest looked up from reference TRBV11-2 and TRBJ2-1): EAGVAQSPRYKIIEKRQSVAFWCNPISGHATLYWYQQILGQGPKLLIQFQNNGVVDDSQLPKDRFSAERLKGVDSTLKIQPAKLEDSAVYLCASSPTAARVEQFFGPGTRLTVL.

Of note for this clone: At one boundary the junction diverges from the germline segment, which might be a read error. J is TRBJ1-1 and V is TRBV7-9; D unclear. The germline CDR1 and CDR2 sequences are SEHNR and FQNEAQ (reference sequence). This CDR3 spans 13 amino acids. CDR3 bases: TGTTCCAGCAGCTTAGTGGTGGGCTCTGAAGCTTTCTTT. Amino acid sequence: CSSSLVVGSEAFF.

V and J are TRBV11-1 and TRBJ1-1, with 10 bases aligning to TRBD1. The CDR3 sequence is 16 residues long. The V and J ends lost 5 bases and 1 base, in that order; junction bases with no gene match: 7. Germline loops: CDR1 SGHAT, CDR2 FQDESV (reference sequence). CDR3 in amino acids: CASSEGTGAQNTEAFF. The DNA for the CDR3 is TGTGCCAGCAGCGAAGGGACAGGGGCGCAGAACACTGAAGCTTTCTTT. The full variable domain, in which reference TRBV11-1 and TRBJ1-1 provide the parts outside the CDR3, is EAEVAQSPRYKITEKSQAVAFWCDPISGHATLYWYRQILGQGPELLVQFQDESVVDDSQLPKDRFSAERLKGVDSTLKIQPAELGDSAMYLCASSEGTGAQNTEAFFGQGTRLTVV.

V is TRBV5-6 and J is TRBJ1-5; weak D call: TRBD1 (5 bases). The CDR3 has 15 residues. Trimming cost V 4 bases and J 7 bases, with 18 bases left between them. Germline V lookup: CDR1 SGHDT, CDR2 YYEEEE. The CDR3 DNA is TGTGCCAGCAGCCAGGGACGGCTTGGGGGGCAGCCCCAGCATTTT. The encoded protein is CASSQGRLGGQPQHF.

V is TRBV11-2 and J is TRBJ2-1; 8 bases fit TRBD2. The CDR3 contains 13 residues. Germline V gives CDR1 SGHAT, CDR2 FQNNGV. V lost 7 bases to trimming and J lost 8 bases; unmatched junction nucleotides: 7. The CDR3 here is CASTPGGVDEQFF. CDR3 bases: TGTGCCAGCACCCCGGGAGGGGTGGATGAGCAGTTCTTC. The full variable domain, with the rest looked up from reference TRBV11-2 and TRBJ2-1, is EAGVAQSPRYKIIEKRQSVAFWCNPISGHATLYWYQQILGQGPKLLIQFQNNGVVDDSQLPKDRFSAERLKGVDSTLKIQPAKLEDSAVYLCASTPGGVDEQFFGPGTRLTVL.

V and J are TRBV6-1 and TRBJ1-5, with D possibly being TRBD1 (5 bases). V shed 7 bases and J shed 0 bases, with 13 bases lying between them. From germline, CDR1 is MNHNS and CDR2 SASEGT. This CDR3 is built from 15 residues. CDR3 protein: CASTLGHYSNQPQHF. For the CDR3, the DNA is TGTGCCAGCACCCTAGGACACTATAGCAATCAGCCCCAGCATTTT.

The chain has TRBV28 and TRBJ2-3; 7 bases agree with TRBD1. Germline V gene data show CDR1 as MDHEN and CDR2 as SYDVKM. V was clipped by 11 bases and J by 1 base; unmatched bases: 3. The CDR3 is made up of 12 amino acids. The CDR3 DNA sequence: TGTGCCTCCGGACAGGGCACAGATACGCAGTATTTT. Translation: CASGQGTDTQYF. The entire variable domain, with the rest obtained from reference TRBV28 and TRBJ2-3, is as follows: DVKVTQSSRYLVKRTGEKVFLECVQDMDHENMFWYRQDPGLGLRLIYFSYDVKMKEKGDIPEGYSVSREKKERFSLILESASTNQTSMYLCASGQGTDTQYFGPGTRLTVL.

The rearrangement links TRBV18 to TRBJ2-2; tentatively, D is TRBD2 (5 bases). The V gene lost 6 bases and the J gene lost 7 bases, with 12 bases spanning the gap. The CDR3 is 13 residues long. Germline loops: CDR1 KGHSH, CDR2 LQKENI. The CDR3 spells CASSRDSGGELFF. The CDR3 coding sequence is TGTGCCAGCTCCCGGGATTCAGGCGGGGAGCTGTTTTTT.

The V call is TRBV7-3, the J call TRBJ2-3; D perhaps matches TRBD2 (5 bases). The ends were cut back, 10 bases at V and 2 bases at J, with 16 bases in the middle. The length of the CDR3 is 14 residues. Germline V gene data show CDR1 as SGHTA and CDR2 as FQGTGA. The CDR3 sequence is CATSAGKYTDTQYF. The CDR3 DNA reads TGTGCCACCTCGGCCGGGAAGTACACAGATACGCAGTATTTT.

Only one count was recorded for this clone. J is TRBJ1-2 and V is TRBV19, with no clear D. V lost 3 bases, J lost 5 bases, and 10 bases lay in between. This CDR3 has 13 amino acids. The V gene's germline CDR1 is LNHDA and CDR2 SQIVND (reference sequence). The CDR3 protein is CASSIPQVYGYTF. For the CDR3, the DNA is TGTGCCAGTAGTATCCCACAAGTATATGGCTACACCTTC. The full variable domain, with the rest looked up from reference TRBV19 and TRBJ1-2, is DGGITQSPKYLFRKEGQNVTLSCEQNLNHDAMYWYRQDPGQGLRLIYYSQIVNDFQKGDIAEGYSVSREKKESFPLTVTSAQKNPTAFYLCASSIPQVYGYTFGSGTRLTVV.

The J gene is TRBJ2-5, the V gene TRBV14, with TRBD1 matching over 7 bases. TRBJ2-7 explains the end of the DNA better; the J call may be wrong. Germline V CDR1 and CDR2: SGHDN, FVKESK. The CDR3 has 14 amino acids. CDR3: CASSQGQGSYEQYF. In DNA form, the CDR3 reads TGTGCCAGCAGCCAAGGACAGGGAAGCTACGAGCAGTACTTC.